This TCR beta chain was identified in a study of radiotherapy plus CTLA-4 blockade in lung cancer. Study outcomes and limitations: Per reports, early blood T cell clone dynamics, plus interferon-beta, forecast response most strongly. Tumor-derived TCR clones expanded in blood after radiotherapy plus ipilimumab.

Chemo-refractory metastatic non-small-cell lung cancer patients underwent focal radiation alongside CTLA-4 blockade with ipilimumab. This table comes from immunoSEQ multiplex PCR, and its TCRdb copy is limited to in-frame clones, with some not included. This sample has 100,000 to 150,000 clones, with 90% found just once. On this clone: Its target is unknown.

This sequence was found in a human donor with non-small cell lung cancer that progressed on radiotherapy plus ipilimumab. The sequencing used peripheral blood, collected from a patient treated with radiotherapy plus ipilimumab.

The CDR3 DNA is TGTGCCAGCAGCTTAAGGCCGGGACAGCTCACAGATACGCAGTATTTT. The encoded protein is CASSLRPGQLTDTQYF. The chain links TRBV7-2 to TRBJ2-3, with 7 bases that match TRBD1. Germline V gene data show CDR1 as SGHTA and CDR2 as FQGNSA. This CDR3 contains 16 residues. The ends lost 2 bases at V and 2 bases at J; junction bases unmatched: 7.